The 29 T cell receptor beta chains reported below all come from one sample, sequenced in a study of Ad26.COV2.S vaccination and SARS-CoV-2 variants. Treatment: some 20 received Ad26.COV2.S at low or high dose, single or two shots; about 5 received placebo; per-sample allocation not given. Sampling occurred on day 63 after the first vaccine or placebo injection. Repertoires were generated with immunoSEQ multiplex PCR, while TCRdb's copy carries only in-frame clones and drops some. The sample has roughly 500,000 clones, around 88% seen once; the top ten hold about 13%. This sample comprised peripheral blood, obtained in a trial of Ad26.COV2.S vaccine versus placebo. These receptors all stem from a person aged 18-60 years who received the Ad26.COV2.S COVID-19 vaccine or a placebo.

The V and J genes are TRBV19 and TRBJ1-2, with 9 bases fitting TRBD1. This CDR3 comprises 13 residues. V lost 5 bases, J lost 6 bases, and 4 bases stayed unmatched. Germline CDR1 is LNHDA and CDR2 is SQIVND (reference sequence). As DNA, the CDR3 is TGTGCCAGTAGTCAGACAGGGGGAGATGGCTACACCTTC. It encodes CASSQTGGDGYTF. Drawing the rest from reference TRBV19 and TRBJ1-2, the complete variable domain is DGGITQSPKYLFRKEGQNVTLSCEQNLNHDAMYWYRQDPGQGLRLIYYSQIVNDFQKGDIAEGYSVSREKKESFPLTVTSAQKNPTAFYLCASSQTGGDGYTFGSGTRLTVV.

This clone appeared a few times. As DNA, the CDR3 is TGTGCCAGCAGTTTACAGGTCTCGGTTAAGCAGCCCCAGCATTTT. This sequence encodes CASSLQVSVKQPQHF. The chain couples TRBV28 to TRBJ1-5; D is undetermined. The CDR3 runs 15 residues. With 2 bases removed from V and 7 bases from J, the gap between germline ends came to 15 bases. In germline, CDR1 is MDHEN, CDR2 SYDVKM.

The chain carries TRBV7-9 and TRBJ2-7; the match to TRBD2 covers 7 bases. Germline trimming cut 7 bases from V and 0 bases from J; bases unmatched to any gene: 12. CDR3 length equals 16 residues. The germline gives CDR1 SEHNR, CDR2 FQNEAQ (reference sequence). CDR3 in amino acids: CASTESGGPSSYEQYF. The CDR3, as DNA: TGTGCCAGCACCGAATCGGGGGGTCCAAGCTCCTACGAGCAGTACTTC.

The V gene is TRBV11-3, the J gene TRBJ2-1; TRBD2 agrees at 14 bases. V gave up 4 bases and J gave up 9 bases; unmatched junction bases: 14. CDR1 SGHNT and CDR2 YENEEA come from the germline V gene. The CDR3 length is 18 residues. Written as DNA, the CDR3 is TGTGCCAGCAGCTGGGCCGCCGGGACTAGCGGGAGAGTGGGTGAGCAGTTCTTC. The encoded protein is CASSWAAGTSGRVGEQFF.

The rearrangement joins TRBV30 to TRBJ2-5; 7 positions agree with TRBD2. The ends lost 8 bases at V and 9 bases at J; junction bases unmatched: 15. Germline CDR1 is GTSNPN and CDR2 is SVGIG (reference sequence). This CDR3 contains 13 residues. CDR3 amino acids: CAGASGKYGAQYF. The CDR3 DNA is TGTGCCGGTGCTAGCGGAAAATATGGTGCCCAGTACTTC.

This chain joins TRBV24-1 and TRBJ2-5, with 10 bases that match TRBD1. The CDR3 extends over 13 amino acids. CDR1 and CDR2 (germline): KGHDR, SFDVKD. With 9 bases clipped from V and 5 bases from J, the junction kept 5 bases outside the gene matches. The CDR3 DNA is TGTGCCACCGAGGACAGGGGGTCGGAGACCCAGTACTTC. Its protein is CATEDRGSETQYF.

The rearrangement uses TRBV11-1 and TRBJ2-5, with 7 bases identical to TRBD2. Germline lookup yields CDR1 SGHAT and CDR2 FQDESV (reference sequence). This CDR3 spans 16 amino acids. V lost 5 bases to trimming and J lost 1 base; unmatched junction nucleotides: 10. CDR3 in amino acids: CASSLEGGSAQETQYF. CDR3 nucleotides: TGTGCCAGCAGCCTCGAGGGCGGGAGCGCCCAAGAGACCCAGTACTTC.

This chain uses TRBV5-5 with TRBJ2-1; 12 positions match TRBD2. CDR1 is SGHKS and CDR2 is YYEKEE in the germline V gene (reference sequence). V shed 4 bases and J 8 bases; nucleotides not matched to a gene: 10. This CDR3 is built from 16 residues. This CDR3 is CASSPVGLAGSYEQFF. In DNA form, the CDR3 reads TGTGCCAGCAGCCCCGTGGGACTAGCGGGTTCCTATGAGCAGTTCTTC.

The chain uses TRBV6-5 and TRBJ2-7; TRBD2 matches 8 bases. J was trimmed by 4 bases and V by 5 bases; bases with no gene match: 4. The CDR3 consists of 13 residues. Germline V gene lookup returns CDR1 MNHEY and CDR2 SVGAGI. CDR3 DNA: TGTGCCAGCAGTAGCGGGAGTGGTTACGAGCAGTACTTC. Translation gives CASSSGSGYEQYF.

V gene TRBV15 combines with J gene TRBJ2-5; D gene ambiguous. This CDR3 has 14 residues. Germline values: CDR1 LNHNV, CDR2 YYDKDF (reference sequence). Trimming took off 3 bases at V and 5 bases at J, with 13 bases between the two ends. The CDR3 DNA follows: TGTGCCACCAGCAGGGACCTCCTGGGGGAGACCCAGTACTTC. Residues: CATSRDLLGETQYF.

V gene TRBV3-1 (or the pseudogene TRBV3-2) combines with J gene TRBJ2-2, with no clear D. This CDR3 contains 13 residues. Germline loops: CDR1 LGHDT, CDR2 YNNKEL (reference sequence). Trimming stripped 2 bases from V and 6 bases from J, with 7 bases between. DNA for the CDR3: TGTGCCAGCAGCCAATTTTTCCCCGGGGAGCTGTTTTTT. The encoded protein is CASSQFFPGELFF.

This clone showed up just once. This chain joins TRBV5-1 and TRBJ2-2; D is unclear. V was clipped by 1 base and J by 7 bases, with 2 bases between them. CDR3 length: 11 residues. Germline assignment: CDR1 SGHRS and CDR2 YFSETQ. The CDR3 reads CASSLSGELFF. The CDR3, as DNA: TGCGCCAGCAGCTTGAGCGGGGAGCTGTTTTTT.

V is TRBV18 and J is TRBJ2-7; 11 bases are shared with TRBD1. V lost 3 bases and J lost 5; bases outside the gene matches: 6. The CDR3 runs 15 residues. Germline CDR1 reads KGHSH; CDR2 reads LQKENI. The CDR3 DNA is TGTGCCAGCTCACCGAGGGACAGGGGGACCCACGAGCAGTACTTC. Its translation: CASSPRDRGTHEQYF.

Regarding this clone: At one boundary the junction diverges from the germline segment, which might be a read error. The rearrangement uses TRBV7-2 and TRBJ2-1; D unresolved. The CDR3 has 14 residues. CDR1 and CDR2 (germline): SGHTA, FQGNSA. The CDR3 coding sequence is TGTGCCAGCAGCGACCGGACCTCCTTCAATGAGCAGTTCTTC. It codes for CASSDRTSFNEQFF.

The chain has TRBV29-1 and TRBJ2-3; 7 bases agree with TRBD1. The CDR3 loop spans 11 amino acids. Germline lookup yields CDR1 SQVTM and CDR2 ANQGSEA. V shed 6 bases, J shed 5 bases, and the junction held 2 bases outside the gene matches. CDR3 loop: CSVNRGDTQYF. CDR3 sequence (DNA): TGCAGCGTAAACAGGGGAGATACGCAGTATTTT.

This clone was detected once. The CDR3, as DNA: TGTGCCAGCAGCCCGGGGACAGGGTGGAACACTGAAGCTTTCTTT. Amino acid sequence: CASSPGTGWNTEAFF. The chain links TRBV11-3 to TRBJ1-1; 9 positions agree with TRBD1. Trimming cost V 5 bases and J 1 base; bases outside gene matches: 5. The V gene's germline CDR1 is SGHNT and CDR2 YENEEA. This CDR3 is 15 amino acids long.

This clone was seen a single time. Other nucleotide sequences in the sample specify the same CDR3. The J gene is TRBJ2-2, the V gene TRBV29-1; TRBD2 aligns across 14 bases. This CDR3 contains 14 residues. Germline V gene sequence: CDR1 SQVTM, CDR2 ANQGSEA. J gave up 5 bases and V 4 bases, and 0 bases lay outside the gene matches. The DNA of the CDR3 is TGCAGCGTTGGACTAGCGGGAGGGACCGGGGAGCTGTTTTTT. Translated, it gives CSVGLAGGTGELFF.

The chain employs TRBV30 and TRBJ1-6, with D unclear. The CDR3 contains 13 residues. Germline V gene sequence: CDR1 GTSNPN, CDR2 SVGIG (reference sequence). The V end was cut by 7 bases, the J end by 7 bases, with 14 bases between. CDR3 sequence reads: CASASGENSPLHF. In DNA form, the CDR3 reads TGTGCCTCCGCGAGCGGGGAAAATTCACCCCTCCACTTT.

V and J are TRBV7-3 and TRBJ2-1, with 10 nucleotides matching TRBD2. The CDR3 runs 14 residues. Per germline, CDR1 SGHTA and CDR2 FQGTGA. V gave up 6 bases and J gave up 10 bases; unmatched junction bases: 9. Written as DNA, the CDR3 is TGTGCCAGCAGTCGGGCTAGCGGGAGTGGCGAGCAGTTCTTC. This gives the protein CASSRASGSGEQFF.

This rearrangement joins TRBV9 to TRBJ1-4, with D possibly matching TRBD1 (6 bases). The CDR3 contains 15 residues. Trimming took off 3 bases at V and 3 bases at J, with 12 bases between the two ends. Germline-derived CDR1 and CDR2 are SGDLS and YYNGEE. CDR3 DNA: TGTGCCAGCAGCGCTTCCGGGACACCTAATGAAAAACTGTTTTTT. It is translated as CASSASGTPNEKLFF.

This chain connects TRBV10-2 to TRBJ2-7, with a possible D match to TRBD2 (6 bases). Trimming cost V 7 bases and J 0 bases, with 19 bases left between them. Germline CDR1 WSHSY, CDR2 SAAADI. This CDR3 has 16 amino acids. The DNA for the CDR3 is TGCGCCAGCAAGGGGTTCCTAGCGAAAGCCTCCTACGAGCAGTACTTC. Its translation: CASKGFLAKASYEQYF.

The chain carries TRBV6-6 and TRBJ1-5; D is unresolved. Germline lookup yields CDR1 MNHNY and CDR2 SVGAGI (reference sequence). V lost 2 bases and J lost 3, with 8 bases in between. CDR3 length: 14 amino acids. The CDR3, as DNA: TGTGCCAGCAGTTACGACCCCGACAATCAGCCCCAGCATTTT. Translating gives CASSYDPDNQPQHF.

The chain is built from TRBV7-2 and TRBJ2-7; D call uncertain. Deletions cut 4 bases from V and 3 bases from J, with 13 bases between. This CDR3 comprises 14 residues. Germline CDR1 SGHTA, CDR2 FQGNSA. The CDR3 coding sequence is TGTGCCAGCAGCTCAGACCTTCCCCTCTACGAGCAGTACTTC. Its protein product is CASSSDLPLYEQYF.

The chain combines TRBV28 with TRBJ1-5; a possible D gene is TRBD1 (5 bases). Germline CDR1 reads MDHEN; CDR2 reads SYDVKM. V lost 11 bases, J lost 8 bases, and 16 bases lay in between. The CDR3 consists of 12 residues. CDR3 nucleotide sequence: TGTGCCGGTAATGGGGGAAGTGAGCCCCAGCATTTT. It codes for CAGNGGSEPQHF.

The chain links TRBV4-1 to TRBJ2-1, with D uncertain. Deletions cut 3 bases from V and 7 bases from J, with 4 bases between. The length of the CDR3 is 11 residues. The germline V gene encodes CDR1 MGHRA and CDR2 YSYEKL. CDR3 residues: CASSQGNEQFF. In DNA, the CDR3 is TGCGCCAGCAGCCAGGGAAATGAGCAGTTCTTC.

V usage is TRBV19 and J usage is TRBJ2-3, with 7 bases that match TRBD2. The V gene end was trimmed by 5 bases and the J gene end by 2 bases; junction bases not matched to a gene: 7. Per germline, CDR1 LNHDA and CDR2 SQIVND (reference sequence). The CDR3 consists of 15 residues. CDR3 loop: CASSPGGMYTDTQYF. CDR3 coding DNA: TGTGCCAGTAGTCCCGGGGGGATGTACACAGATACGCAGTATTTT.

V usage is TRBV5-1 and J usage is TRBJ2-3; 9 nucleotides agree with TRBD2. Germline V lookup: CDR1 SGHRS, CDR2 YFSETQ. V gave up 1 base and J gave up 2 bases; unmatched junction bases: 5. The CDR3 runs to 16 residues. Written as DNA, the CDR3 is TGCGCCAGCAGCTTGATGACTAGCGGACTCACAGATACGCAGTATTTT. It translates to CASSLMTSGLTDTQYF.

This chain joins TRBV5-1 and TRBJ1-2; TRBD1 might be the D (5 bases). Germline V gene data show CDR1 as SGHRS and CDR2 as YFSETQ. The CDR3 has 16 residues. V was cut by 0 bases and J by 4 bases, with 16 bases left in between. This chain's CDR3 is CASSLAGQGGIYGYTF. CDR3 coding DNA: TGCGCCAGCAGCTTGGCCGGGCAGGGAGGTATCTATGGCTACACCTTC.

This sequence joins TRBV3-1 (or the pseudogene TRBV3-2) and TRBJ2-5; 9 nucleotides line up with TRBD1. J lost 2 bases, V lost 3 bases, and 4 bases had no gene match. Germline-derived CDR1 and CDR2 are LGHDT and YNNKEL (reference sequence). The CDR3 has 15 amino acids. This chain's CDR3 is CASSQNRGLQETQYF. In nucleotides, the CDR3 is TGTGCCAGCAGCCAGAACAGGGGGCTGCAAGAGACCCAGTACTTC.